What follows are 9 T cell receptor beta chains derived from one specimen sequenced in a study of OX40 agonist ivuxolimab in advanced cancers. Method: immunoSEQ multiplex PCR; TCRdb's copy keeps in-frame clones and lacks some. The table includes about 45,000 clones, about 91% detected once. Sequenced material: CD4+ or CD8+ T cells sorted from blood, taken in a trial of the OX40 agonist ivuxolimab. Receptors were obtained from an adult with an advanced solid tumor such as melanoma, head and neck, liver or kidney cancer.

This clone is a singleton in its sample. The chain links TRBV5-8 to TRBJ2-7, with 8 bases that match TRBD1. Losses at the gene ends were 2 bases for V and 4 bases for J; bases not matched to a gene: 5. The CDR3 length is 14 residues. Germline lookup yields CDR1 SGHTS and CDR2 YDEGEE. CDR3 region: CASSFGQGEYEQYF. The CDR3 DNA is TGTGCCAGCAGCTTTGGACAGGGAGAATACGAGCAGTACTTC.

The J gene is TRBJ2-6, the V gene TRBV30, with 7 bases fitting TRBD1. Germline values: CDR1 GTSNPN, CDR2 SVGIG (reference sequence). This CDR3 contains 14 residues. The V segment lost 4 bases and the J segment 4 bases; nucleotides outside the gene matches: 4. This chain's CDR3 is CAWNTGAGANVLTF. CDR3 nucleotides: TGTGCCTGGAACACAGGGGCCGGGGCCAACGTCCTGACTTTC.

As DNA, the CDR3 is TGCGCCAGCAGCTCCTTAACAACTAGCGGGAGCTCCTACAATGAGCAGTTCTTC. Translating gives CASSSLTTSGSSYNEQFF. The V gene is TRBV5-1, the J gene TRBJ2-1; 11 bases are shared with TRBD2. The CDR3 consists of 18 residues. Looked up from germline, CDR1 is SGHRS and CDR2 is YFSETQ. J lost 0 bases, V lost 3 bases, and 8 bases had no gene match.

The chain recombines TRBV7-8 with TRBJ2-1, with 10 nucleotides matching TRBD2. CDR3 length: 15 residues. The ends lost 7 bases at V and 4 bases at J; junction bases unmatched: 7. The germline gives CDR1 SGHVS, CDR2 FQNEAQ. CDR3 bases: TGTGCCAGCACCCCACTAGCGGGAAAATACAATGAGCAGTTCTTC. The encoded protein is CASTPLAGKYNEQFF.

This clone was observed once. This chain links TRBV27 with TRBJ2-7; 7 positions agree with TRBD2. The length of the CDR3 is 16 residues. CDR1 and CDR2 (germline): MNHEY, SMNVEV (reference sequence). The J segment lost 2 bases and the V segment lost 6 bases, leaving 13 bases of the junction unmatched. CDR3 DNA sequence: TGTGCCAGCAGCCTAGACGCCCTAGCGGTAGCCTACGAGCAGTACTTC. It yields the protein CASSLDALAVAYEQYF.

The chain couples TRBV12-5 to TRBJ2-1; 8 bases match TRBD2. Germline CDR1 LGHNT, CDR2 FRNRAP. There are 14 residues in the CDR3. V was clipped by 3 bases and J by 4 bases; unmatched bases: 2. The CDR3 region has the DNA TGTGCTAGTGGTTTCAGCGGGAGTTACAATGAGCAGTTCTTC. The encoded protein is CASGFSGSYNEQFF.

This rearrangement joins TRBV27 to TRBJ2-1; 10 bases agree with TRBD1. The CDR3 is 16 residues long. Germline CDR1 is MNHEY and CDR2 is SMNVEV (reference sequence). With 5 bases clipped from V and 5 bases from J, the junction kept 9 bases outside the gene matches. The CDR3 reads CASSPGGDRGDNEQFF. The CDR3 bases are TGTGCCAGCAGTCCTGGGGGGGACAGGGGAGACAATGAGCAGTTCTTC.

The J gene is TRBJ2-7, the V gene TRBV29-1, with D possibly TRBD2 on 6 matching bases. Trimming cost V 4 bases and J 5 bases, with 18 bases left between them. The CDR3 totals 14 residues. Germline V gene sequence: CDR1 SQVTM, CDR2 ANQGSEA. The CDR3: CSVGGERESNEQYF. CDR3 bases: TGCAGCGTTGGGGGGGAACGGGAGAGCAACGAGCAGTACTTC.

The genes are TRBV5-1 and TRBJ2-2; 9 nucleotides line up with TRBD2. Germline V gives CDR1 SGHRS, CDR2 YFSETQ. V gave up 1 base and J gave up 5 bases; unmatched junction bases: 3. This CDR3 spans 15 amino acids. The CDR3 protein is CASSLQAGGTGELFF. CDR3 nucleotides: TGCGCCAGCAGCTTGCAAGCGGGAGGTACCGGGGAGCTGTTTTTT.